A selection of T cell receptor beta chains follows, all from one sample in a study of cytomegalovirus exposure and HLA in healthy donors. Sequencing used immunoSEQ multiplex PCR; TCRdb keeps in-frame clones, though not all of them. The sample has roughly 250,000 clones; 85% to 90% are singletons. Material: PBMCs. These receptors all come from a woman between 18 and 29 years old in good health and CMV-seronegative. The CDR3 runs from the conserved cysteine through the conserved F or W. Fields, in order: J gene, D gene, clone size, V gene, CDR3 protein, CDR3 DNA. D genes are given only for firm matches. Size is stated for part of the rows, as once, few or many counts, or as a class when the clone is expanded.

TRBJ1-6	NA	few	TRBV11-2	CASSLEDRNSPLHF	TGTGCCAGCAGCTTAGAGGACAGAAATTCACCCCTCCACTTT
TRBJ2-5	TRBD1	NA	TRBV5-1	CASSLIGTGDQETQYF	TGCGCCAGCAGCTTGATAGGGACAGGCGACCAAGAGACCCAGTACTTC
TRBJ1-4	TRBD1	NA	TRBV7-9	CASSPGQYLSTNEKLFF	TGTGCCAGCAGCCCGGGACAGTACCTTTCAACTAATGAAAAACTGTTTTTT
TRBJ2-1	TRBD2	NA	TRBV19	CASSIWLAGGHEQFF	TGTGCCAGTAGTATTTGGCTAGCGGGGGGGCATGAGCAGTTCTTC
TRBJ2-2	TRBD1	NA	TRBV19	CASSSGQGVANTGELFF	TGTGCCAGTAGTTCAGGTCAGGGGGTGGCGAACACCGGGGAGCTGTTTTTT
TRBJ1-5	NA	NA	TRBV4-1	CASSQDWRVFNQPQHF	TGCGCCAGCAGCCAAGATTGGAGGGTTTTCAATCAGCCCCAGCATTTT
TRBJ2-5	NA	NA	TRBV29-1	CSIRGGGPKAVTQYF	TGCAGCATTAGAGGCGGAGGCCCTAAAGCGGTGACCCAGTACTTC
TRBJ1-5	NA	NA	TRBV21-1	CASSHLSPGGKRPRQPQHF	TGTGCCAGCAGTCATTTATCTCCGGGGGGGAAACGGCCAAGGCAGCCCCAGCATTTT
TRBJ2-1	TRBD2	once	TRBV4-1	CASSQKKPGLALNEQFF	TGCGCCAGCAGCCAGAAGAAACCGGGACTAGCATTAAATGAGCAGTTCTTC
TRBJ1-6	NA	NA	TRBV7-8	CASRMMSSYNSPLHF	TGTGCCAGCAGGATGATGAGCTCCTATAATTCACCCCTCCACTTT
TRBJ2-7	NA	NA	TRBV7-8	CASSLEEDIPYEQYF	TGTGCCAGCAGCTTGGAGGAGGATATTCCCTACGAGCAGTACTTC
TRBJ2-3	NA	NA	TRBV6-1	CASRGRVGQGDTQYF	TGTGCCAGCAGGGGAAGGGTAGGGCAGGGAGATACGCAGTATTTT
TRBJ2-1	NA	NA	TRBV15	CATRPDPRGNEQFF	TGTGCCACCAGGCCCGATCCCAGGGGAAATGAGCAGTTCTTC
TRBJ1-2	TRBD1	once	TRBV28	CASSPRDRGPPADGYTF	TGTGCCAGCAGTCCCCGGGACAGGGGGCCCCCAGCGGATGGCTACACCTTC
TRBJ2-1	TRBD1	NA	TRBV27	CATRTGAANEQFF	TGTGCCACCCGGACAGGGGCCGCCAATGAGCAGTTCTTC
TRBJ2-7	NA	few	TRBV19	CASSLPSYEQYF	TGTGCCAGTAGTCTCCCGTCCTACGAGCAGTACTTC
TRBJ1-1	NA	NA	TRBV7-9	CASGSGLYAEAFF	TGTGCCAGTGGGTCAGGGTTATACGCTGAAGCTTTCTTT
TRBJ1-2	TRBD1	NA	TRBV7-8	CASSYRQGADGYTF	TGTGCCAGCAGCTACAGACAGGGGGCGGATGGCTACACCTTC
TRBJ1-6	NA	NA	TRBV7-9	CASKKMTGPYNSPLHF	TGTGCCAGCAAAAAGATGACAGGACCCTATAATTCACCCCTCCACTTT
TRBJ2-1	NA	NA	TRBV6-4	CASSGDSYNEQFF	TGTGCCAGCAGTGGCGACAGTTACAATGAGCAGTTCTTC
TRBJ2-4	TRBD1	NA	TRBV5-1	CASSQWTGESNIQYF	TGCGCCAGCAGCCAATGGACAGGGGAATCAAACATTCAGTACTTC
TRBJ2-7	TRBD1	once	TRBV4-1	CASSQGEHGTGGVYEQYF	TGCGCCAGCAGCCAAGGGGAACACGGGACAGGGGGCGTTTACGAGCAGTACTTC
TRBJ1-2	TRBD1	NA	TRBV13	CASSLRDSLYGYTF	TGTGCCAGCAGCTTACGGGACAGTCTATATGGCTACACCTTC
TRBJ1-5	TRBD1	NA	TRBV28	CASSPQGTQLQHF	TGTGCCAGCAGTCCACAGGGGACCCAACTCCAGCATTTT
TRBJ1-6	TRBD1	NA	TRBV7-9	CASSGTVAGPLHF	TGTGCCAGCAGTGGGACAGTCGCCGGGCCCCTCCACTTT
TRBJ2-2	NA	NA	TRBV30	CAWKQGHHAGELFF	TGTGCCTGGAAACAGGGACATCACGCCGGGGAGCTGTTTTTT
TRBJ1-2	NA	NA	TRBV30	CAWSAGIPYGYTF	TGTGCCTGGAGTGCCGGGATCCCCTATGGCTACACCTTC
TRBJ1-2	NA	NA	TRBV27	CASSLSGNYGYTF	TGTGCCAGCAGTTTATCGGGCAACTATGGCTACACCTTC
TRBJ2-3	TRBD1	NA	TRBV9	CASSVQGAYTDTQYF	TGTGCCAGCAGCGTCCAGGGGGCCTACACAGATACGCAGTATTTT
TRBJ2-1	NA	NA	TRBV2	CASRPGSYNEQFF	TGTGCCAGCAGGCCAGGATCCTACAATGAGCAGTTCTTC
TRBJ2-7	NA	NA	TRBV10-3	CAISERRTASHEQYF	TGTGCCATCAGTGAGAGGAGGACTGCCTCCCACGAGCAGTACTTC
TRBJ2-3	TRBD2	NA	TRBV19	CASSTTRTSGATDTQYF	TGTGCCAGTAGTACCACGAGGACTAGCGGAGCTACAGATACGCAGTATTTT
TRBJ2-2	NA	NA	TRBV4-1	CASSPGINLNTGELFF	TGCGCCAGCAGCCCGGGAATAAACTTGAACACCGGGGAGCTGTTTTTT
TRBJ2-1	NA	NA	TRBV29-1	CSVEGVYNEQFF	TGCAGCGTTGAAGGAGTTTACAATGAGCAGTTCTTC
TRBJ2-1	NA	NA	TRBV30	CAWSGDSSSYNEQFF	TGTGCCTGGAGTGGGGACTCTTCGTCCTACAATGAGCAGTTCTTC
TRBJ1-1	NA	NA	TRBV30	CAWRDSCRPNTEAFF	TGTGCCTGGAGGGACTCTTGCCGGCCTAACACTGAAGCTTTCTTT
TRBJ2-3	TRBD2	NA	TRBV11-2	CASSLLAGGQDTQYF	TGTGCCAGCAGCTTACTAGCGGGGGGCCAGGATACGCAGTATTTT
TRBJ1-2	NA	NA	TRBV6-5	CASSYLTAVLDGYTF	TGTGCCAGCAGTTACTTGACAGCCGTCCTTGATGGCTACACCTTC
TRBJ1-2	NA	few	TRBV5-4	CASSIWTRRVNYGYTF	TGTGCCAGCAGCATCTGGACCAGGCGGGTTAACTATGGCTACACCTTC
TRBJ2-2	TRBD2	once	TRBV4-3	CASSQGLAGATNTGELFF	TGCGCCAGCAGCCAAGGACTAGCGGGGGCAACGAACACCGGGGAGCTGTTTTTT
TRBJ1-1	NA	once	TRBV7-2	CASSLAGVRYTEAFF	TGTGCCAGCAGCTTGGCAGGGGTCAGGTACACTGAAGCTTTCTTT
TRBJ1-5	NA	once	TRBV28	CASSPTTGSNQPQHF	TGTGCCAGCAGTCCAACTACAGGGAGCAATCAGCCCCAGCATTTT
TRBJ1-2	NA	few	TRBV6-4	CASSDLAGSRGYTF	TGTGCCAGCAGTGACCTGGCAGGGTCAAGAGGCTACACCTTC
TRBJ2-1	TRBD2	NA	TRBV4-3	CASSQDHGLADRDEQFF	TGCGCCAGCAGCCAAGACCACGGACTAGCGGATAGGGATGAGCAGTTCTTC
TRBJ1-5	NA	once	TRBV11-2	CASSSGTKGVRRQPQHF	TGTGCCAGCAGCTCCGGGACTAAGGGGGTAAGACGTCAGCCCCAGCATTTT